This entry lists 20 T cell receptor beta chains sequenced from one sample in a study of breast tumors, draining lymph nodes, adjacent tissues (dated by TCRdb to the mid-2010s). Library preparation used multiplex PCR. TCRdb shows the sequencer as Illumina HiSeq 2000. Using fastp trimming at Q25 and MiXCR clonotype assembly, TCRdb reanalyzed the public sequencing data and kept in-frame beta chains. Rows are combined by CDR3 protein, so each entry shows the most common genes and DNA. The sample table lists under 350,000 distinct CDR3 sequences, roughly 31% of them with a count of one. The ten largest clones capture about 1.2% of the sample. The lymph node samples were taken from the axillary draining lymph nodes of breast cancer patients. The specimen sequenced was axillary lymph node tissue. All receptors derive from a female donor with breast cancer. Some clones in this sample may be carry-over from other donors' samples.

This clonotype was observed many times. This chain uses TRBV7-2 with TRBJ1-6; D uncertain. This CDR3 comprises 14 residues. Germline V gives CDR1 SGHTA, CDR2 FQGNSA. The V end lost 1 base, the J end lost 6 bases, and 7 bases lay between the germline ends. The CDR3 protein is CASSLVKGNSPLHF. The CDR3 DNA sequence: TGTGCCAGCAGCTTAGTGAAGGGTAATTCACCCCTCCACTTT. The entire variable domain, with the rest obtained from reference TRBV7-2 and TRBJ1-6, is as follows: GAGVSQSPSNKVTEKGKDVELRCDPISGHTALYWYRQSLGQGLEFLIYFQGNSAPDKSGLPSDRFSAERTGGSVSTLTIQRTQQEDSAVYLCASSLVKGNSPLHFGNGTRLTVT.

Many counts were recorded for this clonotype. This chain links TRBV7-2 with TRBJ2-1; 13 bases fit TRBD2. V was clipped by 1 base and J by 9 bases; unmatched bases: 3. Germline V lookup: CDR1 SGHTA, CDR2 FQGNSA. CDR3 size: 15 residues. The CDR3 reads CASSLGGLAGAEQFF. In nucleotides, the CDR3 is TGTGCCAGCAGCTTAGGCGGACTAGCGGGAGCTGAGCAGTTCTTC.

This clonotype came up a few times. This sequence may be a read error, since a much larger clone differs from it by one base. The V and J genes are TRBV7-8 and TRBJ2-5, with D perhaps matching TRBD2 (5 bases). CDR3 length equals 15 residues. The V gene's germline CDR1 is SGHVS and CDR2 FQNEAQ. The CDR3 sequence is CASSLILGRQETQHF. The CDR3 DNA is TGTGCCAGCAGCCTTATACTAGGGCGCCAAGAGACCCAGCACTTC. The full variable domain, with the rest looked up from reference TRBV7-8 and TRBJ2-5, is GAGVSQSPRYKVAKRGQDVALRCDPISGHVSLFWYQQALGQGPEFLTYFQNEAQLDKSGLPSDRFFAERPEGSVSTLKIQRTQQEDSAVYLCASSLILGRQETQHFGPGTRLLVL.

Ten or more counts support this clonotype. The chain employs TRBV19 and TRBJ2-7; weak D call: TRBD2 (6 bases). There are 14 residues in the CDR3. Germline loops: CDR1 LNHDA, CDR2 SQIVND (reference sequence). V lost 4 bases and J 7 bases, leaving 17 bases between the germline ends. This CDR3 is CASSTRLEVGEQYF. CDR3 DNA: TGTGCCAGTAGTACGAGACTAGAAGTAGGGGAGCAGTACTTC.

The J gene is TRBJ2-5, the V gene TRBV7-2; no firm D call. Germline V gene lookup returns CDR1 SGHTA and CDR2 FQGNSA. CDR3 size: 16 residues. CDR3 sequence: CARVPLQLRTQETQYF. CDR3 DNA: TGTGCTAGAGTCCCCCTGCAGCTCCGGACCCAAGAGACCCAGTACTTC. Supplemented by reference TRBV7-2 and TRBJ2-5, the full variable domain reads GAGVSQSPSNKVTEKGKDVELRCDPISGHTALYWYRQSLGQGLEFLIYFQGNSAPDKSGLPSDRFSAERTGGSVSTLTIQRTQQEDSAVYLCARVPLQLRTQETQYFGPGTRLLVL.

Details on this clonotype: A single base separates this from a much larger clone, so it may be a read error. V and J are TRBV19 and TRBJ2-7, with D perhaps TRBD1 or TRBD2 (5 bases each). CDR3 size: 12 residues. Looked up from germline, CDR1 is LNHDA and CDR2 is SQIVND (reference sequence). The CDR3 loop reads CASSWDGYEQCF. In nucleotides, the CDR3 is TGTGCCAGTAGTTGGGACGGTTACGAGCAGTGCTTC.

The gene calls are TRBV7-8 and TRBJ2-3; TRBD2 matches 11 bases. Germline V lookup: CDR1 SGHVS, CDR2 FQNEAQ. V was clipped by 1 base and J by 5 bases; unmatched bases: 2. This CDR3 is 15 amino acids long. The CDR3 here is CASSLVLAGGDTQYF. In DNA, the CDR3 is TGTGCCAGCAGCTTAGTGCTAGCGGGAGGAGATACGCAGTATTTT.

Ten or more counts support this clonotype. This chain links TRBV20-1 with TRBJ1-2; 7 nucleotides match TRBD1. V dropped 1 base and J dropped 8; count of bases not matched to a gene: 7. Germline CDR1 is DFQATT and CDR2 is SNEGSKA (reference sequence). The CDR3 totals 13 residues. The CDR3 nucleotides read TGCAGTGCTAGAGTAACAGGGGTCTTAGGCTACACCTTC. Its protein product is CSARVTGVLGYTF.

In the case of this clonotype: It may be a read error: a sequence one base away is much more abundant. V and J are TRBV9 and TRBJ2-1; D is ambiguous. Germline V gene sequence: CDR1 SGDLS, CDR2 YYNGEE. CDR3 length: 16 amino acids. CDR3 amino acids: CASSERLLGSYKEQFF. The CDR3 DNA reads as TGTGCCAGCAGCGAAAGGCTACTGGGGTCCTACAAAGAGCAGTTCTTC.

The sample holds many counts of this clonotype. The rearrangement joins TRBV20-1 to TRBJ2-1; TRBD2 matches at 15 bases. Germline V gene sequence: CDR1 DFQATT, CDR2 SNEGSKA (reference sequence). The CDR3 runs to 19 residues. Trimming at V came to 1 base and at J to 4 bases, leaving 11 bases not matched to a gene. Here the CDR3 reads CSARASGTSGRSRYNEQFF. The DNA of the CDR3 is TGCAGTGCTAGAGCGTCCGGGACTAGCGGGAGGTCTCGTTACAATGAGCAGTTCTTC.

With regard to this clonotype: A much larger clone lies one base from this, so it may be a read error. CDR3 nucleotides: TGTGCCAGTAGTATAAGCCACGTTACGGGAGGGGGTAATGAGCAGTTCTTC. Encoded protein: CASSISHVTGGGNEQFF. V is TRBV19 and J is TRBJ2-1; 8 bases are shared with TRBD2. This CDR3 has 17 residues. With 2 bases clipped from V and 7 bases from J, the junction kept 13 bases outside the gene matches. In germline, CDR1 is LNHDA, CDR2 SQIVND (reference sequence).

This clonotype was detected ten times or more. One end of the junction is discordant with germline, which a read error may explain. The chain couples TRBV7-7 to TRBJ2-2; D is unclear. The CDR3 is 13 amino acids. From germline, CDR1 is SSHAT and CDR2 FNYEAQ (reference sequence). The CDR3 region is CASSLDRTGELFF. DNA for the CDR3: TGTGCTAGCAGCTTAGATCGCACCGGGGAGCTGTTTTTT.

On this clonotype: This sequence may be a read error, since a much larger clone differs from it by one base. The chain is built from TRBV11-2 and TRBJ2-7; TRBD1 might be the D (5 bases). This CDR3 has 14 residues. Trimming took off 0 bases at V and 5 bases at J, with 11 bases between the two ends. CDR1 is SGHAT and CDR2 is FQNNGV in the germline V gene. CDR3 sequence (DNA): TGTGCCAGCAGCTTAGAAGCAGGGCCCGACGAGCAGTACTTC. It specifies CASSLEAGPDEQYF.

A few counts support this clonotype. A read error may be the cause here, since a much bigger clone is one base away. This chain links TRBV20-1 with TRBJ2-7, with 10 bases aligning to TRBD2. Germline V gene lookup returns CDR1 DFQATT and CDR2 SNEGSKA (reference sequence). The length of the CDR3 is 13 residues. DNA of the CDR3: TGCAGTGCTAGCCATAGCGGGAGGTACGCGCAGTACTTC. Its protein is CSASHSGRYAQYF.

This clonotype was seen ten or more times. This sequence joins TRBV6-1 and TRBJ1-4, with D perhaps TRBD1 (5 bases). V shed 2 bases and J shed 2 bases, with 9 bases lying between them. This CDR3 is built from 15 residues. The germline V gene has CDR1 MNHNS and CDR2 SASEGT. In nucleotides, the CDR3 is TGTGCCAGCAGTGAACAGGGCAACACTAATGAAAAACTGTTTTTT. Translating it yields CASSEQGNTNEKLFF.

Ten or more counts support this clonotype. The V gene is TRBV4-1, the J gene TRBJ2-2; D is uncertain. V dropped 0 bases and J dropped 7 bases, with 12 bases sitting between them. The CDR3 consists of 15 residues. In germline, CDR1 is MGHRA, CDR2 YSYEKL. This CDR3 reads CASSQEPFKRGELFF. CDR3 DNA sequence: TGCGCCAGCAGCCAAGAGCCGTTCAAGCGCGGGGAGCTGTTTTTT.

This clonotype was seen a handful of times. It is unclear where the CDR3 begins or ends on the DNA, so no DNA is shown, and the CDR3 is as TCRdb lists it. The chain employs TRBV5-1 and TRBJ1-4; the table's TRBD1 call for D was not verified on the DNA. The CDR3 length is 15 residues, termini included. Looked up from germline, CDR1 is SGHRS and CDR2 is YFSETQ. CDR3: CASSLVGTGNEKLLF.

This chain connects TRBV4-3 to TRBJ2-1; 14 bases are a match to TRBD2. CDR1 LGHNA and CDR2 YSLEER come from the germline V gene. V gave up 6 bases and J gave up 9 bases; unmatched junction bases: 10. This CDR3 has 16 amino acids. The chain's CDR3 is CASRLGLAGGRGEQFF. In nucleotides, the CDR3 is TGCGCCAGCAGACTCGGACTAGCGGGAGGTCGTGGTGAGCAGTTCTTC.

The table lists this clonotype with many counts. The V gene is TRBV3-1, the J gene TRBJ1-2; D not resolved. V was cut by 1 base and J by 4 bases, with 13 bases left in between. This CDR3 is built from 15 residues. From germline, CDR1 is LGHDT and CDR2 YNNKEL (reference sequence). DNA for the CDR3: TGTGCCAGCAGCCAAGTGGCATCGTTGAGCTATGGCTACACCTTC. The encoded protein is CASSQVASLSYGYTF. The complete variable domain, with remaining parts taken from reference TRBV3-1 and TRBJ1-2, reads DTAVSQTPKYLVTQMGNDKSIKCEQNLGHDTMYWYKQDSKKFLKIMFSYNNKELIINETVPNRFSPKSPDKAHLNLHINSLELGDSAVYFCASSQVASLSYGYTFGSGTRLTVV.

The V and J genes are TRBV20-1 and TRBJ1-1; TRBD1 might be the D (5 bases). The CDR3 loop spans 12 amino acids. V was trimmed by 6 bases and J by 1 base, leaving 9 bases between them. Germline assignment: CDR1 DFQATT and CDR2 SNEGSKA (reference sequence). The CDR3 nucleotides are TGCAGTGCGAGCGACAGGAACACTGAAGCTTTCTTT. It translates to CSASDRNTEAFF.